This T cell receptor beta chain was identified in a study of T-cell reconstitution after alpha-beta-depleted transplantation in children. Unique molecular identifiers were incorporated when the TCRbeta library was constructed. TCRdb reprocessed the PCR reads with MiXCR, giving one entry per CDR3 protein. The repertoire holds under 450,000 distinct CDR3 sequences, 13% seen once, with around 4.5% in the top ten. V was cut by 0 bases and J by 9 bases, with 9 bases left in between. The CDR3 runs 13 residues. The chain uses TRBV12-3 or TRBV12-4 and TRBJ2-1; D is unclear. The origin of this receptor is a human donor who donated a stem cell graft to a child with Fanconi anemia. Material: PBMCs, obtained from the stem cell graft. The CDR3 loop is CASSLAKASEQFF. As DNA, the CDR3 is TGTGCCAGCAGTTTAGCGAAGGCTTCTGAGCAGTTCTTC.